This T cell receptor (beta chain) was obtained from a study of CD8 T cells in ankylosing spondylitis. Many counts were recorded for this clonotype. TCRdb called the 5' RACE reads again in MiXCR, with one record for every CDR3 protein. The table has 150,000 to 200,000 distinct CDR3 sequences, approximately 10% seen once; the top ten hold about 28%. The sequence came from a male donor with ankylosing spondylitis or in good health (not recorded which). The sample consisted of blood, either unsorted or a sorted T cell fraction (not recorded which).

The DNA for the CDR3 is TGTGCCAGCAGGGGGACAGGGGCGAACACTGAAGCTTTCTTT. Translating it yields CASRGTGANTEAFF. The chain is built from TRBV28 and TRBJ1-1; 10 nucleotides line up with TRBD1. With V trimmed by 6 bases and J by 1 base, 2 bases remained unmatched. This CDR3 has 14 amino acids. Germline V CDR1 and CDR2: MDHEN, SYDVKM.